One T cell receptor beta chain is described in this entry. This clonotype showed up many times. Its antigen remains undetermined. No clone much larger than this one lies a single base away; base qualities are absent. In light of the paper, this sample's time point label describes: 45 days after influenza vaccine administration. Libraries were built with RT-PCR. Sequenced using an Illumina HiSeq 2500. Using fastp trimming at Q25 and MiXCR clonotype assembly, TCRdb reanalyzed the public sequencing data and kept in-frame beta chains. Rows are unified per CDR3 protein, each entry keeping the most common DNA and genes. Recorded for this sample are more than 400,000 distinct CDR3 sequences; approximately 10% of them occurred a single time. The ten largest make up around 12% of the sample. This entry is derived from a study of response to subunit inactivated influenza vaccine (dated by TCRdb to between 2017 and 2018). Regarding the complete study: Deep quantitative profiling of the T cell receptor repertoire was used in the study to follow responses to a trivalent subunit inactivated influenza vaccine. Here is what the overall study found, with its caveats: The authors suggested that each seasonal influenza vaccination may recruit only a limited number of new T cells.

From its cysteine to its phenylalanine, the CDR3 spans 14 amino acids. Solely the CDR3 DNA is kept, with 42 bases framed from the first base. V drops 1 base and J drops 0 bases, leaving 4 bases in between. The chain couples TRBV12-3 or TRBV12-4 to TRBJ2-1, with the D gene not confidently named. Sequencing was performed on PBMCs from blood, taken roughly 45 days after vaccination. This receptor was taken from a man in his fifties or sixties who received an inactivated influenza vaccine. Donor details come from another sample of the same person, matched by shared clones. The nucleotide sequence is TGTGCCAGCAGTTTAGGAGCCTCCTACAATGAGCAGTTCTTC. This is translated as CASSLGASYNEQFF.